This TCR beta chain originates from a study of blood T cell repertoires in COVID-19. Study at large: Sample material is recorded as cDNA or gDNA derived from T cells, B-cell-depleted T cells, or PBMCs.

The CDR3 is made up of 16 amino acids. Trimming pared 2 bases from V and 6 bases from J, leaving 16 bases between. Germline CDR1 reads LGHNA; CDR2 reads YSLEER. In the source study's methods: Amplification of reference gene primers provided the estimated nucleated cell counts. Assay: immunoSEQ multiplex PCR; the TCRdb copy retains only in-frame clones and omits some. V, J and clone size are those of that table, while D and trimming were read from the DNA. The sample includes about 200,000 clones, roughly 88% of them seen just once. This clonotype originated in a man aged 50 to 60 with COVID-19, enrolled during active disease. V is TRBV4-3 and J is TRBJ1-4; D is unresolved. Sequenced material: peripheral blood. The DNA of the CDR3 is TGCGCCAGCAGCCAATCGGCCGGGGTTGGGGATGAAAAACTGTTTTTT. It encodes CASSQSAGVGDEKLFF.